Presented here are 20 T cell receptor beta chains from one specimen sequenced in a study of blood T cell repertoires in COVID-19. Here immunoSEQ multiplex PCR was the method, and the copy in TCRdb shows in-frame clones only, minus some. The data contain around 480,000 clones, roughly 87% of them singletons. Material: PBMCs or T cells enriched from blood (not recorded which). The receptors come from a woman aged 18-29 years who had recovered from COVID-19.

The rearrangement uses TRBV5-6 and TRBJ2-3, with D tentatively TRBD1 (5 bases). Looked up from germline, CDR1 is SGHDT and CDR2 is YYEEEE. This CDR3 is built from 13 residues. Trimming left V 4 bases short and J 6 bases short, with 12 bases between. For the CDR3, the DNA is TGTGCCAGCAGCCCATTACCAGGGGATACGCAGTATTTT. The encoded protein is CASSPLPGDTQYF.

The rearrangement links TRBV7-2 to TRBJ2-7, with TRBD2 identical over 9 bases. The CDR3 is 16 residues long. In germline, CDR1 is SGHTA, CDR2 FQGNSA. Trimming removed 1 base from V and 3 bases from J; junction bases left unmatched: 7. CDR3 protein: CASSLGVAGDLYEQYF. The CDR3 DNA reads TGTGCCAGCAGCTTAGGGGTAGCGGGGGACCTCTACGAGCAGTACTTC. Filled out from reference TRBV7-2 and TRBJ2-7, the complete variable domain reads GAGVSQSPSNKVTEKGKDVELRCDPISGHTALYWYRQSLGQGLEFLIYFQGNSAPDKSGLPSDRFSAERTGGSVSTLTIQRTQQEDSAVYLCASSLGVAGDLYEQYFGPGTRLTVT.

The chain uses TRBV6-5 and TRBJ2-2; maybe TRBD1 (5 bases). Trimming removed 5 bases from V and 2 bases from J, with 12 bases in between. Per germline, CDR1 MNHEY and CDR2 SVGAGI. The CDR3 length is 15 residues. The CDR3 DNA follows: TGTGCCAGCAGTCGGTCAGGGCTTAACACCGGGGAGCTGTTTTTT. This codes for CASSRSGLNTGELFF.

The chain recombines TRBV2 with TRBJ1-6; D is undetermined. CDR3 length: 15 amino acids. Trimming stripped 4 bases from V and 6 bases from J, with 13 bases between. Per germline, CDR1 SNHLY and CDR2 FYNNEI. The CDR3 DNA follows: TGTGCCAGCAGTGGGGTCCGGGTCGCTAATTCACCCCTCCACTTT. Translation: CASSGVRVANSPLHF.

The chain employs TRBV19 and TRBJ1-1, with no clear D. The CDR3 is 13 residues long. Germline V CDR1 and CDR2: LNHDA, SQIVND (reference sequence). The V end lost 7 bases, the J end lost 4 bases, and 13 bases lay between the germline ends. The CDR3 nucleotides read TGTGCCAGTAAAGATTCTAGGAGCACTGAAGCTTTCTTT. It is translated as CASKDSRSTEAFF.

This chain links TRBV6-5 with TRBJ2-5; possible D gene TRBD1, 6 bases. The germline V gene has CDR1 MNHEY and CDR2 SVGAGI. The CDR3 covers 14 residues. With 7 bases removed from V and 0 bases from J, the gap between germline ends came to 12 bases. CDR3 amino acids: CASTDRTDQETQYF. DNA of the CDR3: TGTGCCAGCACCGACCGGACAGACCAAGAGACCCAGTACTTC.

The rearrangement joins TRBV19 to TRBJ1-5; a weak D match, TRBD1 (5 bases). V gave up 5 bases and J gave up 11 bases, with 19 bases separating them. The germline CDR1 and CDR2 sequences are LNHDA and SQIVND (reference sequence). The CDR3 is 14 amino acids. The DNA for the CDR3 is TGTGCCAGTAGTCCGGAGGGAGCCCGCAGGGCCCAGCATTTT. Amino acids: CASSPEGARRAQHF. The full variable domain, completed using reference TRBV19 and TRBJ1-5, is DGGITQSPKYLFRKEGQNVTLSCEQNLNHDAMYWYRQDPGQGLRLIYYSQIVNDFQKGDIAEGYSVSREKKESFPLTVTSAQKNPTAFYLCASSPEGARRAQHFGDGTRLSIL.

The V and J genes are TRBV5-6 and TRBJ1-4, with D possibly matching TRBD1 (5 bases). In germline, CDR1 is SGHDT, CDR2 YYEEEE. Trimming removed 1 base at V and 1 base at J, with 17 bases between. The CDR3 is 18 residues long. The chain's CDR3 is CASSLYGGTSGTNEKLFF. The CDR3 nucleotides are TGTGCCAGCAGCTTGTACGGGGGAACAAGTGGAACTAATGAAAAACTGTTTTTT.

V and J are TRBV5-4 and TRBJ1-6; TRBD1 matches 10 bases. This CDR3 is built from 15 residues. Germline V gene lookup returns CDR1 SGHNT and CDR2 YYREEE (reference sequence). V shed 4 bases and J 9 bases; nucleotides not matched to a gene: 7. CDR3 sequence (DNA): TGTGCCAGCAGCCACCGGGACAGGGGAGGTTCACCCCTCCACTTT. Protein product: CASSHRDRGGSPLHF.

The chain employs TRBV20-1 and TRBJ1-1, with TRBD1 identical over 7 bases. This CDR3 has 15 amino acids. CDR1 and CDR2 from the germline V gene are DFQATT and SNEGSKA (reference sequence). V dropped 3 bases and J dropped 0; count of bases not matched to a gene: 7. This chain's CDR3 is CSASDLGQVNTEAFF. The CDR3 DNA sequence: TGCAGTGCTAGTGACCTCGGACAGGTGAACACTGAAGCTTTCTTT.

Note on this clone: The junction departs from the called germline gene at one end, perhaps through a read error. The rearrangement uses TRBV7-7 and TRBJ2-5; TRBD2 matches at 12 bases. There are 16 residues in the CDR3. Germline CDR1 is SSHAT and CDR2 is FNYEAQ (reference sequence). This chain's CDR3 is CASSRSSGGAVETQYF. The DNA for the CDR3 is TGTGCTAGCAGCAGGTCTAGCGGGGGGGCGGTGGAGACCCAGTACTTC.

The rearrangement joins TRBV5-6 to TRBJ1-6, with D perhaps TRBD1 (5 bases). In germline, CDR1 is SGHDT, CDR2 YYEEEE. With 0 bases removed from V and 13 bases from J, the gap between germline ends came to 14 bases. This CDR3 is built from 14 residues. The CDR3 bases are TGTGCCAGCAGCTTGGTTGGCGTCTCAGGGCCCCTCCACTTT. It specifies CASSLVGVSGPLHF.

The chain links TRBV2 to TRBJ1-1, with TRBD1 as a possible D gene (6 bases). Germline lookup yields CDR1 SNHLY and CDR2 FYNNEI. The V and J ends lost 5 bases and 6 bases respectively, with 13 bases between them. This CDR3 comprises 13 residues. The CDR3 nucleotides read TGTGCCAGCAGTCAGGACAGTGGTCCTGAAGCTTTCTTT. It yields the protein CASSQDSGPEAFF.

This sequence joins TRBV2 and TRBJ1-3; D is undetermined. Deletions cut 0 bases from V and 4 bases from J, with 7 bases between. The CDR3 spans 14 residues. From germline, CDR1 is SNHLY and CDR2 FYNNEI. In DNA, the CDR3 is TGTGCCAGCAGTGAAGCAGGAGGAGGAAACACCATATATTTT. Amino acid sequence: CASSEAGGGNTIYF.

The chain employs TRBV5-4 and TRBJ1-1, with 8 bases aligning to TRBD1. Trimming cost V 4 bases and J 10 bases; bases outside gene matches: 6. Germline CDR1 and CDR2: SGHNT and YYREEE (reference sequence). The CDR3 totals 12 residues. The CDR3 DNA sequence: TGTGCCAGCAGCCCAGGGACAGGAGGAGCTTTCTTT. This gives the protein CASSPGTGGAFF.

J is TRBJ2-7 and V is TRBV18, with 9 nucleotides matching TRBD2. Germline V gene sequence: CDR1 KGHSH, CDR2 LQKENI. CDR3 length: 15 residues. With V trimmed by 2 bases and J by 2 bases, 4 bases remained unmatched. This chain's CDR3 is CASSPLAGETYEQYF. DNA for the CDR3: TGTGCCAGCTCACCATTAGCGGGGGAGACCTACGAGCAGTACTTC.

The sample holds a few counts of this clone. The chain combines TRBV9 with TRBJ2-1, with 10 bases matching TRBD2. The V and J ends lost 6 bases and 3 bases, in that order; junction bases with no gene match: 6. This CDR3 has 15 residues. Germline V CDR1 and CDR2: SGDLS, YYNGEE. In DNA, the CDR3 is TGTGCCAGCACCATTGGGACTAGCGACTACAATGAGCAGTTCTTC. This translates into CASTIGTSDYNEQFF.

The chain carries TRBV6-5 and TRBJ1-1, with a possible D match to TRBD1 (6 bases). Germline V gene lookup returns CDR1 MNHEY and CDR2 SVGAGI. There are 12 residues in the CDR3. The V end lost 6 bases, the J end lost 8 bases, and 13 bases lay between the germline ends. CDR3 residues: CASRGHLMEAFF. The CDR3 nucleotides are TGTGCCAGCAGGGGACACCTCATGGAAGCTTTCTTT.

The chain links TRBV2 to TRBJ2-3; 7 bases agree with TRBD1. V shed 8 bases, J shed 6 bases, and the junction held 8 bases outside the gene matches. The CDR3 is 13 residues long. Germline V CDR1 and CDR2: SNHLY, FYNNEI. The CDR3 is CASPQGSMDTQYF. The CDR3 coding sequence is TGTGCCAGCCCACAGGGGAGCATGGATACGCAGTATTTT.

The chain carries TRBV9 and TRBJ1-6; tentative D call: TRBD1 (6 bases). With 3 bases removed from V and 6 bases from J, the gap between germline ends came to 13 bases. The germline CDR1 and CDR2 sequences are SGDLS and YYNGEE. This CDR3 has 15 amino acids. The CDR3 protein is CASSGPGTSNSPLHF. The CDR3 DNA reads TGTGCCAGCAGCGGACCCGGGACAAGTAATTCACCCCTCCACTTT. Together with reference TRBV9 and TRBJ1-6, the CDR3 gives the full variable domain: DSGVTQTPKHLITATGQRVTLRCSPRSGDLSVYWYQQSLDQGLQFLIQYYNGEERAKGNILERFSAQQFPDLHSELNLSSLELGDSALYFCASSGPGTSNSPLHFGNGTRLTVT.